This T cell receptor beta chain was sequenced during a study of blood T cell repertoires in COVID-19. In the authors' workflow: How many nucleated cells were present was estimated from reference gene primer amplification. Clones were read by immunoSEQ multiplex PCR, and TCRdb kept only the in-frame ones, dropping some. V, J and clone size are taken as reported in that table, and D and trimming were inferred from the DNA itself. The data contain about 200,000 clones, 70% to 90% of them seen just once; the ten biggest clones take up 4.5% to 5.5%. Germline trimming cut 5 bases from V and 8 bases from J; bases unmatched to any gene: 12. Per the germline V gene, CDR1 is LNHDA and CDR2 is SQIVND (reference sequence). The CDR3 length is 15 residues.

This clonotype was sampled from a woman aged 40 to 50 with acute or convalescent COVID-19. The sequenced sample consisted of peripheral blood. The chain couples TRBV19 to TRBJ1-2; 9 bases match TRBD1. CDR3 region: CASSPLGTGLRGYTF. As DNA, the CDR3 is TGTGCCAGTAGTCCCCTGGGGACAGGGTTAAGGGGCTACACCTTC.